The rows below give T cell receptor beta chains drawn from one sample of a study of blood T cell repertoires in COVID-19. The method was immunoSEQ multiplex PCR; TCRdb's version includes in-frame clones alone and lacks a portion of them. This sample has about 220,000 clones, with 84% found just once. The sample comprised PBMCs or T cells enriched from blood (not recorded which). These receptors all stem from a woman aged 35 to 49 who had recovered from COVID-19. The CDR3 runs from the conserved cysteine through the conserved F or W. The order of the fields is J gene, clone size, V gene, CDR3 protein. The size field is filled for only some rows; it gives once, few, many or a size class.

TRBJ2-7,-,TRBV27,CASRWSSGSYEQYF
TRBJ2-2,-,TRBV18,CASSPGADHGELFF
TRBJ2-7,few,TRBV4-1,CASSRQLAGGHEQYF
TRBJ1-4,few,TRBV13,CASSTGTGGEKLFF
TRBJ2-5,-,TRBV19,CASSTSQQDRPKTGETQYF
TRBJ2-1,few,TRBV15,CATSREGGRGSYNEQFF
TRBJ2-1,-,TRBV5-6,CASSGRGGNEQFF
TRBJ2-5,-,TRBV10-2,CASSEAGFLETQYF
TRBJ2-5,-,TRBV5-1,CASSLVPAGEQETQYF
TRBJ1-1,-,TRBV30,CAWSPRVGEAFF
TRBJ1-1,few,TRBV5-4,CASSFMRNPGGPEAFF
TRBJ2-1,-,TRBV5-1,CASSAQDRLNEQFF
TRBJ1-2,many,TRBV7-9,CASSFPQGSYGYTF
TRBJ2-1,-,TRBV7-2,CTSSLSQMSPFRSKFF
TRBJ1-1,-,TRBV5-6,CASSPGQLMNTEAFF
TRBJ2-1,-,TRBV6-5,CASSYSRSAYNEQFF
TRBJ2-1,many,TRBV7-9,CASSLGRDLHNEQFF
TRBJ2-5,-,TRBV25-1,CASSERAGTSETQYF
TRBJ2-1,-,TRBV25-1,CASSAYYNEQFF
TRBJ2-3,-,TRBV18,CASSHRGHVSDTQYF
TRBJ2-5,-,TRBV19,CASSIRLAGGDETQYF
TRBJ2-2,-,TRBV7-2,CASSWGLLNTGELFF
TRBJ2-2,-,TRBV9,CASSVVPGGNTGELFF
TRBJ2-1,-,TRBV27,CASSHIYRGRYNEQFF
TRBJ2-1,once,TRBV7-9,CASSLEASGRDEQFF
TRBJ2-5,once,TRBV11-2,CASSRTGGRAKETQYF